This T cell receptor beta chain emerged from a study of shared clonotypes between healthy human individuals. Study-level information: CD4 naive and CD4 memory each took three plates per donor, while CD8 naive took two and CD8 memory one. Study results and caveats: It was the few donors that limited the genetic and exposure-history diversity represented. Naive subsets typically showed greater estimated richness than memory subsets.

The naive CD8 subset, CD45RO-negative cells positively selected for CCR7, excluded terminally differentiated effector memory CD45RA+ cells. About this clone itself: Antigen specificity is unknown. Other DNA sequences in the same sample also yield this CDR3.

The method was immunoSEQ multiplex PCR; TCRdb's version includes in-frame clones alone and lacks a portion of them. The sample consists of about 2 million clones, about 95% of them appearing once. Germline CDR1 is SGHDN and CDR2 is FVKESK. V lost 0 bases and J 1 base, leaving 6 bases between the germline ends. This CDR3 has 14 amino acids. The V call is TRBV14, the J call TRBJ2-5; D is perhaps TRBD1 (6 bases). The TCR comes from a man aged 18 to 30 in good health. The sequenced sample consisted of naive CD8+ T cells sorted from blood. The CDR3 DNA reads TGTGCCAGCAGCCAAGACAGGGGCCAAGAGACCCAGTACTTC. Amino acid sequence: CASSQDRGQETQYF.